Below, 20 T cell receptor beta chains from the same sample are listed, as sequenced in a study of T cells in localized non-small cell lung cancer. Profiling relied on immunoSEQ multiplex PCR, and the TCRdb table lists in-frame clones only, not all of them. Among over 15,000 clones listed, about 89% were seen once. Sequencing used peripheral blood, obtained before any cancer treatment. All receptors derive from a male donor at least 60 years old with stage II squamous cell lung carcinoma.

This CDR3 is CAWSLGGASGRAGYTF. The CDR3 DNA reads TGTGCCTGGAGTCTCGGAGGTGCGTCAGGGAGAGCTGGCTACACCTTC. This chain joins TRBV30 and TRBJ1-2; possibly TRBD1 for D (5 bases). Germline CDR1 is GTSNPN and CDR2 is SVGIG (reference sequence). This CDR3 is 16 amino acids long. Trimming removed 2 bases at V and 7 bases at J, with 23 bases between.

V and J are TRBV5-1 and TRBJ2-7; D ambiguous. The CDR3 contains 14 residues. The V and J ends lost 0 bases and 2 bases respectively, with 9 bases between them. Germline loops: CDR1 SGHRS, CDR2 YFSETQ. The CDR3 DNA reads TGCGCCAGCAGCTTGGGACAAATACCCTACGAGCAGTACTTC. This sequence encodes CASSLGQIPYEQYF.

This clone has just one count. The chain couples TRBV7-8 to TRBJ2-5; 11 bases line up with TRBD2. Trimming at V came to 7 bases and at J to 5 bases, leaving 9 bases not matched to a gene. Germline V gene sequence: CDR1 SGHVS, CDR2 FQNEAQ. The CDR3 loop spans 15 amino acids. CDR3 amino acids: CASTSTSGKGETQYF. The CDR3 coding sequence is TGTGCCAGCACCTCGACTAGCGGGAAGGGTGAGACCCAGTACTTC. The full variable domain, with the rest looked up from reference TRBV7-8 and TRBJ2-5, is GAGVSQSPRYKVAKRGQDVALRCDPISGHVSLFWYQQALGQGPEFLTYFQNEAQLDKSGLPSDRFFAERPEGSVSTLKIQRTQQEDSAVYLCASTSTSGKGETQYFGPGTRLLVL.

The J gene is TRBJ1-5, the V gene TRBV2; D gene unclear. Germline CDR1 SNHLY, CDR2 FYNNEI. The ends were cut back, 8 bases at V and 4 bases at J, with 12 bases in the middle. The CDR3 covers 13 residues. DNA of the CDR3: TGTGCCAGCGCTGGCGGGCTAAATCAGCCCCAGCATTTT. Translation: CASAGGLNQPQHF.

The chain employs TRBV9 and TRBJ2-1; 9 bases fit TRBD2. Looked up from germline, CDR1 is SGDLS and CDR2 is YYNGEE. The CDR3 consists of 16 residues. Trimming took 4 bases from V and 6 from J; bases not matched to a gene: 11. The CDR3 loop is CASSPLSSGTPNEQFF. Written as DNA, the CDR3 is TGTGCCAGCAGCCCCCTCTCTAGCGGGACCCCCAATGAGCAGTTCTTC.

This rearrangement joins TRBV5-1 to TRBJ2-1; the match to TRBD2 covers 8 bases. In germline, CDR1 is SGHRS, CDR2 YFSETQ. Germline trimming cut 0 bases from V and 8 bases from J; bases unmatched to any gene: 7. This CDR3 spans 15 amino acids. CDR3 nucleotides: TGCGCCAGCAGCTTGGCCCGGGCGGGAGGTGATGAGCAGTTCTTC. The encoded protein is CASSLARAGGDEQFF.

This rearrangement joins TRBV6-5 to TRBJ2-6; D gene unclear. V dropped 2 bases and J dropped 0 bases, with 5 bases sitting between them. The germline V gene encodes CDR1 MNHEY and CDR2 SVGAGI. The CDR3 runs 15 residues. CDR3 in DNA: TGTGCCAGCAGTTACAAACCCTCTGGGGCCAACGTCCTGACTTTC. Encoded protein: CASSYKPSGANVLTF.

This rearrangement joins TRBV2 to TRBJ2-4, with D unresolved. Trimming removed 2 bases from V and 0 bases from J, with 8 bases in between. Germline CDR1 reads SNHLY; CDR2 reads FYNNEI. The CDR3 has 15 residues. The CDR3 sequence: CASSEKGPAKNIQYF. In nucleotides, the CDR3 is TGTGCCAGCAGTGAAAAGGGCCCAGCCAAAAACATTCAGTACTTC.

This clone has a single count. The chain joins TRBV7-8 to TRBJ2-5; TRBD1 matches 10 bases. Germline V CDR1 and CDR2: SGHVS, FQNEAQ. V trimming: 3 bases; J trimming: 7 bases; junction bases outside the gene matches: 5. CDR3 length equals 14 residues. CDR3 region: CASSLAGTGVTQYF. CDR3 sequence (DNA): TGTGCCAGCAGCTTGGCCGGGACAGGGGTGACCCAGTACTTC.

The CDR3 spells CASSFGQGARYGYTF. The CDR3 DNA follows: TGTGCCAGCAGTTTCGGACAGGGGGCTCGGTATGGCTACACCTTC. The V and J genes are TRBV27 and TRBJ1-2; TRBD1 aligns across 11 bases. V lost 3 bases and J lost 5; bases outside the gene matches: 5. Per germline, CDR1 MNHEY and CDR2 SMNVEV (reference sequence). This CDR3 region has 15 residues.

The chain carries TRBV28 and TRBJ1-5; a weak D match, TRBD1 (6 bases). The CDR3 runs 12 residues. Per the germline V gene, CDR1 is MDHEN and CDR2 is SYDVKM. The V gene lost 7 bases and the J gene lost 9 bases, with 13 bases spanning the gap. The CDR3 coding sequence is TGTGCCAGCACCCTCCTAGGGGGGCCCCAGCATTTT. This translates into CASTLLGGPQHF. The whole variable domain, filled in from reference TRBV28 and TRBJ1-5, reads DVKVTQSSRYLVKRTGEKVFLECVQDMDHENMFWYRQDPGLGLRLIYFSYDVKMKEKGDIPEGYSVSREKKERFSLILESASTNQTSMYLCASTLLGGPQHFGDGTRLSIL.

CDR3 coding DNA: TGTGCCAGTACGACCCGGGGCAATCAGCCCCAGCATTTT. Its translation: CASTTRGNQPQHF. V gene TRBV19 combines with J gene TRBJ1-5, with unresolved D. Germline V gene data show CDR1 as LNHDA and CDR2 as SQIVND (reference sequence). Trimming removed 7 bases at V and 2 bases at J, with 9 bases between. The CDR3 consists of 13 residues. Combining the CDR3 with reference TRBV19 and TRBJ1-5 gives the whole variable domain DGGITQSPKYLFRKEGQNVTLSCEQNLNHDAMYWYRQDPGQGLRLIYYSQIVNDFQKGDIAEGYSVSREKKESFPLTVTSAQKNPTAFYLCASTTRGNQPQHFGDGTRLSIL.

The rearrangement uses TRBV5-4 and TRBJ2-7, with 9 bases identical to TRBD1. This CDR3 is built from 13 residues. The junction had 3 bases not matched to a gene; V was cut back by 3 bases and J by 5 bases. The germline gives CDR1 SGHNT, CDR2 YYREEE (reference sequence). In DNA form, the CDR3 reads TGTGCCAGCAGCTGGGGGACAGGGAACGAGCAGTACTTC. Encoded protein: CASSWGTGNEQYF.

The rearrangement links TRBV19 to TRBJ1-4; D gene uncertain. CDR1 is LNHDA, CDR2 SQIVND, per germline (reference sequence). Trimming took 4 bases from V and 4 from J, leaving 4 bases between them. The CDR3 runs 12 residues. The CDR3 coding sequence is TGTGCCAGTAGTAAAATTAATGAAAAACTGTTTTTT. The encoded protein is CASSKINEKLFF.

This chain links TRBV18 with TRBJ2-2, with D perhaps given as TRBD1 or TRBD2 (5 bases each). This CDR3 has 14 residues. Germline V gene sequence: CDR1 KGHSH, CDR2 LQKENI. The V and J ends lost 1 base and 4 bases respectively, with 7 bases between them. Here the CDR3 DNA reads TGTGCCAGCTCACCACAGGGGAGCACCGGGGAGCTGTTTTTT. Translation gives CASSPQGSTGELFF.

This clone was observed a single time. The rearrangement joins TRBV28 to TRBJ2-7, with TRBD1 matching 9 bases. CDR3 length: 17 residues. Germline loops: CDR1 MDHEN, CDR2 SYDVKM. The V segment lost 3 bases and the J segment 1 base; nucleotides outside the gene matches: 10. CDR3 protein: CASSLRTGAAFSYEQYF. The CDR3 DNA reads TGTGCCAGCAGTTTGAGGACAGGGGCCGCCTTTTCCTACGAGCAGTACTTC.

J is TRBJ2-6 and V is TRBV11-2; D uncertain. In germline, CDR1 is SGHAT, CDR2 FQNNGV. The V gene lost 1 base and the J gene lost 2 bases, with 0 bases spanning the gap. The CDR3 runs to 13 residues. The CDR3 reads CASSLAGANVLTF. The CDR3 DNA is TGTGCCAGCAGCTTAGCTGGGGCCAACGTCCTGACTTTC.

The chain links TRBV6-5 to TRBJ1-5; TRBD1 matches 8 bases. V lost 6 bases and J lost 7; bases outside the gene matches: 11. Germline CDR1 MNHEY, CDR2 SVGAGI. This CDR3 contains 15 residues. The CDR3: CASRKDRGSRQPQHF. The DNA of the CDR3 is TGTGCCAGCAGAAAAGACAGGGGATCTCGCCAGCCCCAGCATTTT.

This clone showed up just a few times. The chain joins TRBV5-4 to TRBJ2-3, with unresolved D. The CDR3 contains 15 residues. CDR1 and CDR2 from the germline V gene are SGHNT and YYREEE (reference sequence). The ends were cut back, 4 bases at V and 2 bases at J, with 14 bases in the middle. The CDR3 DNA follows: TGTGCCAGCAGCCCAGAGGCACAGACCACAGATACGCAGTATTTT. It translates to CASSPEAQTTDTQYF.

This chain connects TRBV19 to TRBJ1-5; D is possibly TRBD1 (6 bases). Trimming shortened V by 4 bases and J by 4 bases, and 17 bases separated the two germline ends. This CDR3 comprises 16 residues. Germline CDR1 LNHDA, CDR2 SQIVND (reference sequence). For the CDR3, the DNA is TGTGCCAGTAGTACGCTGGACAGAGCGGAAAATCAGCCCCAGCATTTT. It yields the protein CASSTLDRAENQPQHF.